Following are 31 T cell receptor beta chains from one sample sequenced in a study of blood T cell repertoires in COVID-19. This table comes from immunoSEQ multiplex PCR, and its TCRdb copy is limited to in-frame clones, with some not included. Among about 140,000 clones listed, around nine tenths were seen once. Sequencing input: peripheral blood. The receptors derive from a woman in her thirties or forties with acute or convalescent COVID-19.

V and J are TRBV19 and TRBJ2-1; the D is unclear. Germline CDR1 and CDR2: LNHDA and SQIVND (reference sequence). CDR3 size: 12 residues. With 3 bases removed from V and 9 bases from J, the gap between germline ends came to 9 bases. CDR3 in amino acids: CASSMERLEQFF. The CDR3 DNA reads as TGTGCCAGTAGTATGGAGAGGCTTGAGCAGTTCTTC. The variable domain in full, completed from reference TRBV19 and TRBJ2-1, reads DGGITQSPKYLFRKEGQNVTLSCEQNLNHDAMYWYRQDPGQGLRLIYYSQIVNDFQKGDIAEGYSVSREKKESFPLTVTSAQKNPTAFYLCASSMERLEQFFGPGTRLTVL.

V is TRBV19 and J is TRBJ2-7; possibly TRBD1 for D (5 bases). Germline lookup yields CDR1 LNHDA and CDR2 SQIVND (reference sequence). V lost 6 bases and J 7 bases, leaving 16 bases between the germline ends. The CDR3 contains 13 residues. The CDR3 region is CASSPEWGEEQYF. The CDR3 DNA follows: TGTGCCAGTAGCCCTGAGTGGGGCGAAGAGCAGTACTTC.

The chain employs TRBV7-9 and TRBJ2-2; 11 bases map to TRBD1. The V segment lost 6 bases and the J segment 2 bases; nucleotides outside the gene matches: 2. The V gene's germline CDR1 is SEHNR and CDR2 FQNEAQ (reference sequence). The CDR3 consists of 15 residues. DNA for the CDR3: TGTGCCAGCAGTCGGACAGGGGGCAACACCGGGGAGCTGTTTTTT. This gives the protein CASSRTGGNTGELFF. Variable domain in full (rest from reference TRBV7-9 and TRBJ2-2): DTGVSQNPRHKITKRGQNVTFRCDPISEHNRLYWYRQTLGQGPEFLTYFQNEAQLEKSRLLSDRFSAERPKGSFSTLEIQRTEQGDSAMYLCASSRTGGNTGELFFGEGSRLTVL.

Comments on this clone: Relative to the germline gene, one junction end is altered; a read error may explain this. The CDR3 is CAWMDSHNSPLHF. Here the CDR3 DNA reads TGTGCCTGGATGGACTCCCATAATTCACCCCTCCACTTT. The chain joins TRBV30 to TRBJ1-6; no clear D. The CDR3 loop spans 13 amino acids. Germline CDR1 reads GTSNPN; CDR2 reads SVGIG (reference sequence).

The genes are TRBV19 and TRBJ1-2; tentative D call: TRBD1 (6 bases). Trimming took off 4 bases at V and 7 bases at J, with 10 bases between the two ends. The length of the CDR3 is 12 residues. Looked up from germline, CDR1 is LNHDA and CDR2 is SQIVND (reference sequence). This CDR3 reads CASSTRQAGYTF. The DNA for the CDR3 is TGTGCCAGTAGTACCCGACAGGCTGGCTACACCTTC.

CDR3 sequence reads: CATSRYRASSSGNTIYF. The CDR3 DNA reads as TGTGCCACCAGCAGATACAGGGCTTCGAGCTCTGGAAACACCATATATTTT. The rearrangement links TRBV15 to TRBJ1-3; TRBD1 is a possible D gene (6 bases). The V gene lost 2 bases and the J gene lost 0 bases, with 14 bases spanning the gap. CDR3 size: 17 residues. Germline lookup yields CDR1 LNHNV and CDR2 YYDKDF (reference sequence). Full variable domain (remainder filled in from reference TRBV15 and TRBJ1-3): DAMVIQNPRYQVTQFGKPVTLSCSQTLNHNVMYWYQQKSSQAPKLLFHYYDKDFNNEADTPDNFQSRRPNTSFCFLDIRSPGLGDTAMYLCATSRYRASSSGNTIYFGEGSWLTVV.

The chain joins TRBV7-8 to TRBJ1-3; 8 bases are a match to TRBD1. The V gene's germline CDR1 is SGHVS and CDR2 FQNEAQ. Trimming removed 3 bases from V and 9 bases from J; junction bases left unmatched: 7. The CDR3 totals 14 residues. The CDR3 spells CASSLGQAQGTIYF. CDR3 coding DNA: TGTGCCAGCAGCTTGGGACAGGCTCAGGGCACCATATATTTT. Based on the CDR3 plus reference TRBV7-8 and TRBJ1-3, the full variable domain is GAGVSQSPRYKVAKRGQDVALRCDPISGHVSLFWYQQALGQGPEFLTYFQNEAQLDKSGLPSDRFFAERPEGSVSTLKIQRTQQEDSAVYLCASSLGQAQGTIYFGEGSWLTVV.

The chain couples TRBV6-5 to TRBJ1-3, with D perhaps matching TRBD1 (6 bases). This CDR3 is 12 amino acids long. V lost 6 bases to trimming and J lost 9 bases, with 12 bases between them. The V gene's germline CDR1 is MNHEY and CDR2 SVGAGI. CDR3 DNA: TGTGCCAGCAGCCCCGGACAGCCCACCATATATTTT. Its translation: CASSPGQPTIYF.

The rearrangement uses TRBV28 and TRBJ1-2; 9 bases align to TRBD1. This CDR3 is 14 amino acids long. Germline V lookup: CDR1 MDHEN, CDR2 SYDVKM. The V segment lost 6 bases and the J segment 2 bases; nucleotides outside the gene matches: 4. CDR3 DNA: TGTGCCAGCAGGGCCGGGACAGGGAACTATGGCTACACCTTC. Its protein product is CASRAGTGNYGYTF.

The genes are TRBV5-1 and TRBJ2-1, with 8 bases fitting TRBD2. J was trimmed by 6 bases and V by 1 base; bases with no gene match: 9. This CDR3 is 16 amino acids long. In germline, CDR1 is SGHRS, CDR2 YFSETQ. Written as DNA, the CDR3 is TGCGCCAGCAGCTTGACTAGCGGAATGCCAACCAATGAGCAGTTCTTC. It translates to CASSLTSGMPTNEQFF.

The chain combines TRBV19 with TRBJ2-2, with TRBD2 identical over 10 bases. V lost 5 bases and J lost 2; bases outside the gene matches: 5. Looked up from germline, CDR1 is LNHDA and CDR2 is SQIVND (reference sequence). CDR3 length equals 16 residues. This CDR3 reads CASSWGLASNTGELFF. CDR3 coding DNA: TGTGCCAGTAGTTGGGGACTAGCGTCCAACACCGGGGAGCTGTTTTTT.

This chain links TRBV13 with TRBJ1-2; D is unresolved. V gave up 5 bases and J gave up 8 bases, with 15 bases separating them. Germline V gene data show CDR1 as PRHDT and CDR2 as FYEKMQ (reference sequence). The CDR3 length is 13 residues. The CDR3 loop is CASSPEVGRGYTF. The CDR3 bases are TGTGCCAGCAGCCCGGAGGTGGGTCGGGGCTACACCTTC.

The V gene is TRBV6-2 or TRBV6-3, the J gene TRBJ1-5; D is possibly TRBD1 (5 bases). Germline-derived CDR1 and CDR2 are MNHEY and SVGEGT. V was pared by 2 bases and J by 4 bases, with 6 bases between. There are 13 residues in the CDR3. CDR3 DNA sequence: TGTGCCAGCAGTTACAAGGGGAATCAGCCCCAGCATTTT. The encoded protein is CASSYKGNQPQHF.

In its sample, this clone was seen once. This chain uses TRBV4-3 with TRBJ2-3; 12 bases are a match to TRBD2. This CDR3 spans 16 amino acids. Germline CDR1 is LGHNA and CDR2 is YSLEER. Trimming cost V 6 bases and J 2 bases; bases outside gene matches: 6. DNA of the CDR3: TGCGCCAGCAGATACAGACTAGCGGGGGACACAGATACGCAGTATTTT. It translates to CASRYRLAGDTDTQYF.

V and J are TRBV7-2 and TRBJ2-1; possibly TRBD2 for D (5 bases). CDR1 and CDR2 from the germline V gene are SGHTA and FQGNSA. The CDR3 is made up of 15 amino acids. Trimming took off 4 bases at V and 14 bases at J, with 24 bases between the two ends. The CDR3 is CASSSLPPPGKDEFF. CDR3 in DNA: TGTGCCAGCAGCTCACTTCCTCCTCCGGGGAAAGATGAGTTCTTC.

This chain links TRBV6-5 with TRBJ1-1; 7 nucleotides line up with TRBD1. V dropped 6 bases and J dropped 1; count of bases not matched to a gene: 5. Germline-derived CDR1 and CDR2 are MNHEY and SVGAGI. The CDR3 is 14 amino acids. Here the CDR3 DNA reads TGTGCCAGCAGGTCACGACAGGGGAACACTGAAGCTTTCTTT. This codes for CASRSRQGNTEAFF.

The chain recombines TRBV28 with TRBJ1-1; 9 nucleotides align to TRBD1. Losses at the gene ends were 4 bases for V and 4 bases for J; bases not matched to a gene: 7. The germline gives CDR1 MDHEN, CDR2 SYDVKM. This CDR3 has 15 residues. CDR3 protein: CASSWTGALTTEAFF. The DNA of the CDR3 is TGTGCCAGCAGTTGGACAGGGGCTCTTACCACTGAAGCTTTCTTT.

To note about this clone: This specimen includes other DNA sequences encoding the same CDR3. V is TRBV12-3 or TRBV12-4 and J is TRBJ1-2, with 7 nucleotides matching TRBD1. The CDR3 contains 13 residues. V shed 5 bases and J 8 bases; nucleotides not matched to a gene: 8. The CDR3 loop reads CASSPGTAYGYTF. As DNA, the CDR3 is TGTGCCAGCAGTCCCGGGACAGCGTACGGCTACACCTTC.

The chain is built from TRBV10-3 and TRBJ2-7, with 12 bases fitting TRBD1. The V gene end was trimmed by 4 bases and the J gene end by 5 bases; junction bases not matched to a gene: 6. This CDR3 is built from 15 residues. Germline CDR1 is ENHRY and CDR2 is SYGVKD. The CDR3 nucleotides read TGTGCCATCAGTGCTCTGGGACAGGGGGCAGACGAGCAGTACTTC. Protein: CAISALGQGADEQYF.

V usage is TRBV20-1 and J usage is TRBJ2-7; TRBD2 aligns across 9 bases. Germline CDR1 reads DFQATT; CDR2 reads SNEGSKA (reference sequence). This CDR3 has 15 residues. V gave up 3 bases and J gave up 4 bases; unmatched junction bases: 10. CDR3 DNA: TGCAGTGCTAGTCAGATTAGCGGGAGAGGGTACGAGCAGTACTTC. It yields the protein CSASQISGRGYEQYF.

The table lists this clone with a count of one. The gene calls are TRBV2 and TRBJ1-2; possible D gene TRBD1, 6 bases. The CDR3 has 14 residues. CDR1 is SNHLY and CDR2 is FYNNEI in the germline V gene. The V and J ends lost 7 bases and 5 bases respectively, with 17 bases between them. The CDR3 DNA reads as TGTGCCAGCATGTGGGGGGGGCATAGATATGGCTACACCTTC. Its protein product is CASMWGGHRYGYTF.

The rearrangement links TRBV14 to TRBJ1-4, with 9 nucleotides matching TRBD1. Germline trimming cut 4 bases from V and 3 bases from J; bases unmatched to any gene: 6. This CDR3 has 16 residues. The V gene's germline CDR1 is SGHDN and CDR2 FVKESK. CDR3 coding DNA: TGTGCCAGCAGCCGCCTAAGGACAGGGGCTAATGAAAAACTGTTTTTT. It encodes CASSRLRTGANEKLFF.

The chain employs TRBV19 and TRBJ2-1, with 8 bases that match TRBD2. The germline CDR1 and CDR2 sequences are LNHDA and SQIVND (reference sequence). The junction had 7 bases not matched to a gene; V was cut back by 2 bases and J by 4 bases. This CDR3 is 16 amino acids long. In DNA, the CDR3 is TGTGCCAGTAGTATAATCCGCGGGGGGCGGTACAATGAGCAGTTCTTC. Protein product: CASSIIRGGRYNEQFF. The complete variable domain, with remaining parts taken from reference TRBV19 and TRBJ2-1, reads DGGITQSPKYLFRKEGQNVTLSCEQNLNHDAMYWYRQDPGQGLRLIYYSQIVNDFQKGDIAEGYSVSREKKESFPLTVTSAQKNPTAFYLCASSIIRGGRYNEQFFGPGTRLTVL.

This chain links TRBV11-1 with TRBJ2-7; 10 nucleotides line up with TRBD1. V was clipped by 5 bases and J by 4 bases; unmatched bases: 8. The germline V gene encodes CDR1 SGHAT and CDR2 FQDESV (reference sequence). This CDR3 is built from 15 residues. The CDR3: CASSTHRTGGYEQYF. CDR3 nucleotides: TGTGCCAGCAGCACCCACCGGACAGGGGGGTACGAGCAGTACTTC.

The chain employs TRBV12-5 and TRBJ2-3; weak D call: TRBD2 (6 bases). V dropped 0 bases and J dropped 4 bases, with 20 bases sitting between them. The CDR3 is made up of 18 amino acids. Looked up from germline, CDR1 is LGHNT and CDR2 is FRNRAP. The CDR3 loop is CASGLVLDGLARPDTQYF. For the CDR3, the DNA is TGTGCTAGTGGTTTGGTACTCGATGGCCTAGCGAGGCCAGATACGCAGTATTTT.

The chain links TRBV5-4 to TRBJ2-7; D gene unclear. The CDR3 totals 15 residues. Looked up from germline, CDR1 is SGHNT and CDR2 is YYREEE (reference sequence). Trimming pared 4 bases from V and 1 base from J, leaving 15 bases between. CDR3 sequence reads: CASSLGGSRSYEQYF. The DNA of the CDR3 is TGTGCCAGCAGCCTGGGCGGCAGCCGTTCCTACGAGCAGTACTTC.

This clone is a singleton in its sample. J is TRBJ2-1 and V is TRBV2; maybe TRBD2 (5 bases). Looked up from germline, CDR1 is SNHLY and CDR2 is FYNNEI. The CDR3 totals 13 residues. V lost 4 bases and J 6 bases, leaving 10 bases between the germline ends. CDR3 loop: CASSADSANEQFF. For the CDR3, the DNA is TGTGCCAGCAGTGCGGACTCGGCCAATGAGCAGTTCTTC.

The chain's CDR3 is CASSFGTANTGELFF. The CDR3 nucleotides are TGTGCCAGCAGTTTCGGGACAGCCAACACCGGGGAGCTGTTTTTT. This chain joins TRBV6-2 or TRBV6-3 and TRBJ2-2; TRBD1 matches 7 bases. V was clipped by 4 bases and J by 2 bases; unmatched bases: 4. This CDR3 region has 15 residues. Germline values: CDR1 MNHEY, CDR2 SVGEGT.

This clone was seen only once. The V call is TRBV5-4, the J call TRBJ1-1; 7 nucleotides agree with TRBD1. The CDR3 runs to 15 residues. The V and J ends lost 4 bases and 0 bases, in that order; junction bases with no gene match: 6. Germline V lookup: CDR1 SGHNT, CDR2 YYREEE (reference sequence). CDR3 in amino acids: CASSRTGSMNTEAFF. The CDR3, as DNA: TGTGCCAGCAGCCGGACAGGATCGATGAACACTGAAGCTTTCTTT.

The chain combines TRBV3-1 (or the pseudogene TRBV3-2) with TRBJ2-7, with 12 bases that match TRBD2. The CDR3 covers 14 residues. CDR1 and CDR2 (germline): LGHDT, YNNKEL (reference sequence). The trim removed 4 bases at V and 7 bases at J, leaving 5 bases unmatched. This CDR3 is CASSLTSGGREQYF. The CDR3 DNA reads TGTGCCAGCAGCCTGACTAGCGGGGGCCGGGAGCAGTACTTC.

The chain is built from TRBV2 and TRBJ1-5; maybe TRBD1 (6 bases). The CDR3 spans 14 residues. From germline, CDR1 is SNHLY and CDR2 FYNNEI. The V end lost 7 bases, the J end lost 5 bases, and 15 bases lay between the germline ends. The CDR3 bases are TGTGCCAGCACCCGCAGGGGTGATGATCAGCCCCAGCATTTT. Amino acid sequence: CASTRRGDDQPQHF.